A single sample is the source of the 13 T cell receptor beta chains below, sequenced in a study of T cell repertoires in cytomegalovirus infection. Via MiXCR, TCRdb re-called the reads, giving one row per CDR3 protein. The sample has under 200,000 distinct CDR3 sequences; 7.5% to 10% are singletons. Sequenced input: PBMCs. The receptor source for this set is a human donor in good health (CMV status not recorded). Some clones in this sample may be carry-over from other donors' samples.

The genes are TRBV6-5 and TRBJ2-3; perhaps D is TRBD1 or TRBD2 (5 bases each). In germline, CDR1 is MNHEY, CDR2 SVGAGI. The CDR3 has 14 amino acids. Deletions cut 2 bases from V and 6 bases from J, with 12 bases between. CDR3: CASSYGLWGDTQYF. For the CDR3, the DNA is TGTGCCAGCAGTTACGGGCTGTGGGGGGATACGCAGTATTTT.

The genes are TRBV20-1 and TRBJ2-1, with 11 bases aligning to TRBD2. Germline lookup yields CDR1 DFQATT and CDR2 SNEGSKA (reference sequence). Trimming removed 6 bases from V and 3 bases from J; junction bases left unmatched: 4. The CDR3 is made up of 14 amino acids. The CDR3 protein is CSAALAGGYNEQFF. The CDR3 DNA is TGCAGTGCGGCCCTAGCGGGAGGCTACAATGAGCAGTTCTTC.

The table lists this clonotype with many counts. The chain joins TRBV7-9 to TRBJ2-3; 9 bases match TRBD2. The J segment lost 2 bases and the V segment lost 3 bases, leaving 15 bases of the junction unmatched. This CDR3 has 19 amino acids. The germline V gene encodes CDR1 SEHNR and CDR2 FQNEAQ (reference sequence). The CDR3 region is CASSLMPRRLAGPTDTQYF. CDR3 DNA: TGTGCCAGCAGCTTGATGCCAAGGAGGCTAGCGGGGCCCACAGATACGCAGTATTTT.

The chain links TRBV6-2 or TRBV6-3 to TRBJ2-2, with TRBD2 matching over 9 bases. In germline, CDR1 is MNHEY, CDR2 SVGEGT. The V segment lost 5 bases and the J segment 9 bases; nucleotides outside the gene matches: 7. The CDR3 spans 14 residues. Here the CDR3 reads CASSPGLAFRELFF. As DNA, the CDR3 is TGTGCCAGCAGTCCGGGACTAGCTTTCCGGGAGCTGTTTTTT.

This clonotype was seen many times. The chain is built from TRBV7-8 and TRBJ1-2; tentatively, D is TRBD1 (5 bases). This CDR3 contains 16 residues. V was shortened by 1 base and J by 6 bases, with 18 bases between the two germline ends. Germline values: CDR1 SGHVS, CDR2 FQNEAQ. CDR3 residues: CASSLVRAGSEDGYTF. The CDR3 bases are TGTGCCAGCAGCTTAGTACGGGCAGGGTCAGAGGATGGCTACACCTTC.

The table lists this clonotype with many counts. The chain links TRBV5-6 to TRBJ1-2, with D perhaps matching TRBD1 (6 bases). The germline V gene has CDR1 SGHDT and CDR2 YYEEEE. Trimming took 0 bases from V and 3 from J, leaving 12 bases between them. The CDR3 has 15 amino acids. The CDR3 DNA reads as TGTGCCAGCAGCTTGGCCGCAGGGGTTCACTATGGCTACACCTTC. Translating it yields CASSLAAGVHYGYTF.

This clonotype came up once. This clone may be a read error of a much larger clone one base away. The genes are TRBV28 and TRBJ2-1; D is possibly TRBD1 or TRBD2 (6 bases each). There are 15 residues in the CDR3. Germline V CDR1 and CDR2: MDHEN, SYDVKM. V lost 8 bases and J 6 bases, leaving 20 bases between the germline ends. The CDR3 coding sequence is TGTGCCAGCTATGGGGGGACAAGGCCTTTCAATGAGCAGTTCTTC. Translating it yields CASYGGTRPFNEQFF.

In this sample, this clonotype turned up many times. This rearrangement joins TRBV6-5 to TRBJ2-3; possibly TRBD2 for D (5 bases). The CDR3 is 17 residues long. The V end lost 5 bases, the J end lost 2 bases, and 20 bases lay between the germline ends. The germline V gene has CDR1 MNHEY and CDR2 SVGAGI. The CDR3 DNA follows: TGTGCCAGCAGTCAGTTTCGATGGGTTAGCGCCACAGATACGCAGTATTTT. Its translation is CASSQFRWVSATDTQYF.

This clonotype was recorded only once. The chain joins TRBV29-1 to TRBJ2-2; possibly TRBD2 for D (6 bases). The CDR3 is 13 amino acids. CDR1 SQVTM and CDR2 ANQGSEA come from the germline V gene. V lost 6 bases and J lost 7, with 15 bases in between. The DNA of the CDR3 is TGCAGCGTCCGCGGGGTCCGAGGCGGGGAGCTGTTTTTT. This codes for CSVRGVRGGELFF.

This clonotype has a count of ten or more. The rearrangement joins TRBV7-2 to TRBJ2-1; possible D gene TRBD2, 6 bases. Germline assignment: CDR1 SGHTA and CDR2 FQGNSA. The CDR3 loop spans 14 amino acids. V lost 5 bases to trimming and J lost 7 bases, with 15 bases between them. CDR3 coding DNA: TGTGCCAGCAGCCCCGGGAGTCAGTGGAATGAGCAGTTCTTC. Residues: CASSPGSQWNEQFF.

This clonotype was detected ten times or more. The rearrangement joins TRBV12-3 or TRBV12-4 to TRBJ2-1, with D possibly matching TRBD2 (6 bases). Between the trimmed V and J ends, which lost 5 bases and 9 bases, there was a span of 20 bases. This CDR3 is built from 15 residues. The CDR3 coding sequence is TGTGCCAGCAGTGGGGACGGTCCCGGAGCGGGTGAGCAGTTCTTC. Translated: CASSGDGPGAGEQFF.

The rearrangement uses TRBV6-5 and TRBJ1-1; D ambiguous. Germline CDR1 reads MNHEY; CDR2 reads SVGAGI. V lost 0 bases and J 5 bases, leaving 10 bases between the germline ends. The CDR3 runs to 14 residues. The CDR3 region has the DNA TGTGCCAGCAGTTACTCGGGGTTTGGAACTGAAGCTTTCTTT. Translated: CASSYSGFGTEAFF.

The CDR3 bases are TGCAGTGCTGGTTTGGGACTAGGTGCTGATACGCAGTATTTT. Residues: CSAGLGLGADTQYF. The genes are TRBV20-1 and TRBJ2-3, with 8 nucleotides matching TRBD2. This CDR3 contains 14 residues. The V gene end was trimmed by 5 bases and the J gene end by 6 bases; junction bases not matched to a gene: 10. Germline CDR1 DFQATT, CDR2 SNEGSKA (reference sequence).